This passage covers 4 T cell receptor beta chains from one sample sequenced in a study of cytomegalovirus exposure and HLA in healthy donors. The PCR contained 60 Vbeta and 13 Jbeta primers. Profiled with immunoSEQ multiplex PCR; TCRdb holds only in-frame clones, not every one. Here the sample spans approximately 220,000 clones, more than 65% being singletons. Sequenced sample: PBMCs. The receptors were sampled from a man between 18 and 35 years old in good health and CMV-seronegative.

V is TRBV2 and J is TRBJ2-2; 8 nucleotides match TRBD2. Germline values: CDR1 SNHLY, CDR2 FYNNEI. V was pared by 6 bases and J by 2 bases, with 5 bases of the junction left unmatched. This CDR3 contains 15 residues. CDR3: CASRQLAANTGELFF. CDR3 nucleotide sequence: TGTGCCAGCAGACAACTAGCGGCTAACACCGGGGAGCTGTTTTTT.

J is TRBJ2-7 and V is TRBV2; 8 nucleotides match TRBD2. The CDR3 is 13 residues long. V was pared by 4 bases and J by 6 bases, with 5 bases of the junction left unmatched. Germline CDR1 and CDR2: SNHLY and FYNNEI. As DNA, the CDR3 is TGTGCCAGCAGTGGAAATAGCGGGACCGAGCAGTACTTC. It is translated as CASSGNSGTEQYF.

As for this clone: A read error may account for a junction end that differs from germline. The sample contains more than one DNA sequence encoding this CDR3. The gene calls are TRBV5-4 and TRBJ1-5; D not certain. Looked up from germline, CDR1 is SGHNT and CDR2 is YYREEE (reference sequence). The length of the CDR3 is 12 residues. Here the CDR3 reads CATGALGSPQHF. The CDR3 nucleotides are TGCGCCACGGGAGCCCTAGGGTCGCCCCAGCATTTT.

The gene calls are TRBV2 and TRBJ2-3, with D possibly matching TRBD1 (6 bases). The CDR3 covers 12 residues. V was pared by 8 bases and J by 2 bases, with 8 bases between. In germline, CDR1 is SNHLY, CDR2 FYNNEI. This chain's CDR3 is CASDRPTDTQYF. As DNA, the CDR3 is TGTGCCAGCGACAGGCCCACAGATACGCAGTATTTT.